These 8 T cell receptor beta chains originate from one sample sequenced in a study of post-analysis software for immune sequencing data (dated by TCRdb to the mid-2010s). Here is what the overall study found, with its caveats: Significantly higher frequencies in patients than in controls were found for about five TRBV segments, including TRBV5-6, TRBV5-1 and TRBV20-1.

The antigens for these receptors are not known. The receptor library was made with PCR. Reads for this sample came from an Illumina HiSeq 2500. To reduce PCR and sequencing biases, unique molecular identifiers were incorporated into the TCR beta cDNA libraries. TCRdb trimmed public reads at Q25 via fastp, called clones via MiXCR and kept in-frame beta chains. Every CDR3 protein is listed once, alongside the most common genes and DNA of its rows. This sample holds 800,000 to 950,000 distinct CDR3 sequences; roughly half were observed only once. Clones ranked in the top ten supply roughly 4.4% of the sample. The sequenced sample was blood. These receptors were obtained from a girl aged 5 to 17 with multiple sclerosis.

There are a few counts of this clonotype. The junction differs from germline at one of its ends, possibly a read error. CDR3 DNA sequence: TGTGCCAGTAGTTACTCAGTTCGGGATGGTGAGCAGTTCTTC. Protein: CASSYSVRDGEQFF. The chain employs TRBV6-6 and TRBJ2-1; D is possibly TRBD2 (5 bases). The CDR3 extends over 14 amino acids. Germline CDR1 and CDR2: MNHNY and SVGAGI (reference sequence).

This clonotype has more than one count but fewer than ten. V and J are TRBV20-1 and TRBJ2-1; 12 bases are shared with TRBD2. Germline V gene sequence: CDR1 DFQATT, CDR2 SNEGSKA (reference sequence). The CDR3 spans 16 residues. J gave up 0 bases and V 0 bases, and 0 bases lay outside the gene matches. The CDR3 reads CSAREGLAGSYNEQFF. CDR3 sequence (DNA): TGCAGTGCTAGAGAGGGACTAGCGGGCTCCTACAATGAGCAGTTCTTC.

This clonotype showed up just a few times. This may be a read error, as it is one base from a much larger clone. CDR3 nucleotides: TGTGCCACCAGGAAAGGGGGCCGAGAGACCCAGTACTTC. It specifies CATRKGGRETQYF. The genes are TRBV7-2 and TRBJ2-7; 7 nucleotides match TRBD1. With the DNA end fitting TRBJ2-5 better, the J assignment may be wrong. The CDR3 has 13 amino acids. The V gene's germline CDR1 is SGHTA and CDR2 FQGNSA.

This chain joins TRBV12-3 or TRBV12-4 and TRBJ1-2; D uncertain. V dropped 7 bases and J dropped 5 bases, with 8 bases sitting between them. This CDR3 region has 11 residues. CDR3 amino acids: CASKGRYGYTF. The DNA of the CDR3 is TGTGCCAGCAAGGGTCGATATGGCTACACCTTC.

This clonotype has just a few counts. The chain joins TRBV5-1 to TRBJ1-2; D is unresolved. There are 14 residues in the CDR3. Trimming stripped 4 bases from V and 9 bases from J, with 19 bases between. Germline-derived CDR1 and CDR2 are SGHRS and YFSETQ. CDR3: CASSPQSPLARYTF. In DNA, the CDR3 is TGCGCCAGCAGCCCGCAGTCACCTTTAGCACGCTACACCTTC. The full variable domain, with the rest looked up from reference TRBV5-1 and TRBJ1-2, is KAGVTQTPRYLIKTRGQQVTLSCSPISGHRSVSWYQQTPGQGLQFLFEYFSETQRNKGNFPGRFSGRQFSNSRSEMNVSTLELGDSALYLCASSPQSPLARYTFGSGTRLTVV.

This clonotype was observed a single time. The chain joins TRBV15 to TRBJ2-7; a possible D gene is TRBD1 (6 bases). Germline V gene sequence: CDR1 LNHNV, CDR2 YYDKDF (reference sequence). Trimming pared 1 base from V and 3 bases from J, leaving 13 bases between. The CDR3 is 15 residues long. This CDR3 is CATSRGRDTVYEQYF. CDR3 nucleotide sequence: TGTGCCACCAGCAGAGGACGGGACACAGTCTACGAGCAGTACTTC.

This clonotype showed up just a few times. V usage is TRBV7-9 and J usage is TRBJ2-1; no firm D call. The CDR3 loop spans 14 amino acids. V was trimmed by 2 bases and J by 5 bases, leaving 10 bases between them. Germline V lookup: CDR1 SEHNR, CDR2 FQNEAQ (reference sequence). The CDR3 loop reads CASSLPWEDNEQFF. The CDR3 DNA sequence: TGTGCCAGCAGCTTACCCTGGGAAGACAATGAGCAGTTCTTC.

V and J are TRBV4-1 and TRBJ2-5, with 7 bases lining up with TRBD1. The J call may be faulty, since TRBJ2-7 better matches the DNA end. CDR1 and CDR2 (germline): MGHRA, YSYEKL. The CDR3 extends over 14 amino acids. CDR3 sequence (DNA): TGCGCCAGCAGCCAGTTAACAGGGGCCATCGAGCAGTACTTC. Its translation is CASSQLTGAIEQYF.